The 2 T cell receptor beta chains listed next were all sequenced from one sample in a study of somatic mutations in cytotoxic T cells in rheumatoid arthritis. TCRdb's copy holds only in-frame clones and misses some; the assay was immunoSEQ multiplex PCR. Of about 2,300 clones in the sample, around four fifths were seen once. Sequenced sample: CD8+ T cells sorted from blood. The receptor set was obtained from an adult with rheumatoid arthritis.

The CDR3 region has the DNA TGTGCCAGCAGTATCTGGGGGCCTAATGAAAAACTGTTTTTT. Its protein product is CASSIWGPNEKLFF. The chain uses TRBV6-6 and TRBJ1-4, with D tentatively TRBD1 (6 bases). CDR1 is MNHNY and CDR2 is SVGAGI in the germline V gene (reference sequence). This CDR3 region has 14 residues. Trimming removed 5 bases at V and 3 bases at J, with 10 bases between.

The chain combines TRBV4-1 with TRBJ1-2; TRBD1 might be the D (5 bases). Germline V gene lookup returns CDR1 MGHRA and CDR2 YSYEKL. V lost 4 bases and J lost 0, with 12 bases in between. The CDR3 has 15 amino acids. In DNA form, the CDR3 reads TGCGCCAGCAGCCCCCGGGACTGGGCTAACTATGGCTACACCTTC. Its protein is CASSPRDWANYGYTF.